A selection of T cell receptor beta chains follows, all from one sample in a study of identical twins. From the 5' RACE reads, TCRdb called clonotypes with MiXCR, one entry per CDR3 protein. The sample holds 430,000 or so distinct CDR3 sequences; 20% to 25% are singletons and the top ten take about 2.7%. These data were also reused for a study on T cells expressing NK-cell markers.

Sequences were obtained from CD4+ T cells sorted from blood. These receptors originate from a woman between 18 and 30 years old in good health. The CDR3 runs from the conserved cysteine through the conserved F or W. Each record gives: CDR3 DNA, CDR3 protein, clone size, J gene, V gene, D gene. The D gene is left open where the match is weak. Clone size is shown for a subset of rows, as once, few, many or a class of expanded clone.

cdr3_nt: TGTGCCAGCAGCCCTCTGAGCGGGGTCACAGATACGCAGTATTTT
cdr3_aa: CASSPLSGVTDTQYF
clone_size: -
j_call: TRBJ2-3
v_call: TRBV9
d_call: TRBD2

cdr3_nt: TGTGCCAGCAGCTTGTTATTGGACAGGGGGTTCCACGAGCAGTACTTC
cdr3_aa: CASSLLLDRGFHEQYF
clone_size: -
j_call: TRBJ2-7
v_call: TRBV7-2
d_call: TRBD1

cdr3_nt: TGCAGCGTTGATCAGGGGGCCTACGAGCAGTACTTC
cdr3_aa: CSVDQGAYEQYF
clone_size: -
j_call: TRBJ2-7
v_call: TRBV29-1
d_call: TRBD1

cdr3_nt: TGTGCCTGGAGTGTAGGCGGGAGGCTCGAGCAGTACTTC
cdr3_aa: CAWSVGGRLEQYF
clone_size: -
j_call: TRBJ2-7
v_call: TRBV30
d_call: TRBD2

cdr3_nt: TGTGCCAGCAGTTTAGCGGTTGGGGCGGGTGAGCAGTTCTTC
cdr3_aa: CASSLAVGAGEQFF
clone_size: -
j_call: TRBJ2-1
v_call: TRBV12-3/TRBV12-4
d_call: -

cdr3_nt: TGTGCCAGCAGCTCCAGGGGGATGGATTCACCCCTCCACTTT
cdr3_aa: CASSSRGMDSPLHF
clone_size: -
j_call: TRBJ1-6
v_call: TRBV7-2
d_call: TRBD1

cdr3_nt: TGCGCCAGCAGCTTGGAAGACGGATCCTACGAGCAGTACTTC
cdr3_aa: CASSLEDGSYEQYF
clone_size: -
j_call: TRBJ2-7
v_call: TRBV5-1
d_call: -

cdr3_nt: TGTGCCAGCAGCTTAGGTTTTGGGCGAGAGACCCAGTACTTC
cdr3_aa: CASSLGFGRETQYF
clone_size: -
j_call: TRBJ2-5
v_call: TRBV7-2
d_call: -

cdr3_nt: TGCGCCAGCAGCTTGGGTCACGGGGGAGACGAGACCCAGTACTTC
cdr3_aa: CASSLGHGGDETQYF
clone_size: -
j_call: TRBJ2-5
v_call: TRBV5-1
d_call: -

cdr3_nt: TGCAGCGGGTCGGAGTGGGCAGGGGAGACCCAGTACTTC
cdr3_aa: CSGSEWAGETQYF
clone_size: -
j_call: TRBJ2-5
v_call: TRBV29-1
d_call: -

cdr3_nt: TGTGCCAGCAGTTTCAACAGGAGAGAGACCCAGTACTTC
cdr3_aa: CASSFNRRETQYF
clone_size: few
j_call: TRBJ2-5
v_call: TRBV12-3/TRBV12-4
d_call: -

cdr3_nt: TGTGCCAGCAGTCCCCATTTAGGCACCGGGGAGCTGTTTTTT
cdr3_aa: CASSPHLGTGELFF
clone_size: few
j_call: TRBJ2-2
v_call: TRBV7-9
d_call: -

cdr3_nt: TGTGCCAGCAGCGTGTACGGGGCCCGCAATGAGCAGTTCTTC
cdr3_aa: CASSVYGARNEQFF
clone_size: -
j_call: TRBJ2-1
v_call: TRBV9
d_call: -

cdr3_nt: TGCGCCAGCAGCTTGGATGAAGGGGGAGATACGCAGTATTTT
cdr3_aa: CASSLDEGGDTQYF
clone_size: -
j_call: TRBJ2-3
v_call: TRBV5-1
d_call: -

cdr3_nt: TGCAGTGCTAGACCCCTACAGGTGCATAGCAATCAGCCCCAGCATTTT
cdr3_aa: CSARPLQVHSNQPQHF
clone_size: few
j_call: TRBJ1-5
v_call: TRBV20-1
d_call: -

cdr3_nt: TGCAGTGCTAGAGATCGTACTAGCGGCTCCTACAATGAGCAGTTCTTC
cdr3_aa: CSARDRTSGSYNEQFF
clone_size: -
j_call: TRBJ2-1
v_call: TRBV20-1
d_call: TRBD2

cdr3_nt: TGTGCCAGCTCACCCGGGACAGGGAATCAGCCCCAGCATTTT
cdr3_aa: CASSPGTGNQPQHF
clone_size: -
j_call: TRBJ1-5
v_call: TRBV18
d_call: TRBD1

cdr3_nt: TGTGCCAGCAGCTTACATGGCGGGCCGGTGTCCTACGAGCAGTACTTC
cdr3_aa: CASSLHGGPVSYEQYF
clone_size: few
j_call: TRBJ2-7
v_call: TRBV7-2
d_call: -

cdr3_nt: TGTGCCATCAGTGGGGAAGAGGGTTCACCCCTCCACTTT
cdr3_aa: CAISGEEGSPLHF
clone_size: few
j_call: TRBJ1-6
v_call: TRBV10-3
d_call: -

cdr3_nt: TGCAGTGCGCAGGGCCGAGAGACCCAGTACTTC
cdr3_aa: CSAQGRETQYF
clone_size: -
j_call: TRBJ2-5
v_call: TRBV20-1
d_call: -

cdr3_nt: TGTGCCAGCAGGGGACTAGCCTACGAGCAGTACTTC
cdr3_aa: CASRGLAYEQYF
clone_size: few
j_call: TRBJ2-7
v_call: TRBV6-5
d_call: TRBD2

cdr3_nt: TGCAGTGCTAGAGATCAAGGACGGCTCAATGAGCAGTTCTTC
cdr3_aa: CSARDQGRLNEQFF
clone_size: few
j_call: TRBJ2-1
v_call: TRBV20-1
d_call: -

cdr3_nt: TGTGCCAGCCGTAAGGACGGTGACTCCTACGAGCAGTACTTC
cdr3_aa: CASRKDGDSYEQYF
clone_size: -
j_call: TRBJ2-7
v_call: TRBV27
d_call: -

cdr3_nt: TGTGCCAGCTCGCTGCAAACAGGAGACTACGAGCAGTACTTC
cdr3_aa: CASSLQTGDYEQYF
clone_size: -
j_call: TRBJ2-7
v_call: TRBV18
d_call: -

cdr3_nt: TGTGCCAGCAGCACCGGACAGGGGTGGGAAGGCTACACCTTC
cdr3_aa: CASSTGQGWEGYTF
clone_size: few
j_call: TRBJ1-2
v_call: TRBV5-4
d_call: TRBD1

cdr3_nt: TGTGCCAGCAGCTTGGCCAGCCTAGCCCAAGAGACCCAGTACTTC
cdr3_aa: CASSLASLAQETQYF
clone_size: few
j_call: TRBJ2-5
v_call: TRBV5-6
d_call: -

cdr3_nt: TGCGCCAGCAGCCAGCTATATCGGGCCTTGGAGACCCAGTACTTC
cdr3_aa: CASSQLYRALETQYF
clone_size: few
j_call: TRBJ2-5
v_call: TRBV4-3
d_call: -

cdr3_nt: TGCAACCCTAGCGGTCCATACAATGAGCAGTTCTTC
cdr3_aa: CNPSGPYNEQFF
clone_size: -
j_call: TRBJ2-1
v_call: TRBV20-1
d_call: TRBD2

cdr3_nt: TGTGCCAGCAGTCGACTAGCGCTGTCCTACGAGCAGTACTTC
cdr3_aa: CASSRLALSYEQYF
clone_size: -
j_call: TRBJ2-7
v_call: TRBV6-1
d_call: TRBD2

cdr3_nt: TGCAGTGCTGGGCTCGGTCCTAATGAGCAGTTCTTC
cdr3_aa: CSAGLGPNEQFF
clone_size: few
j_call: TRBJ2-1
v_call: TRBV20-1
d_call: -

cdr3_nt: TGTGCCAGCAGCCAAGTTGACACCACGGGCTCCTACGAGCAGTACTTC
cdr3_aa: CASSQVDTTGSYEQYF
clone_size: few
j_call: TRBJ2-7
v_call: TRBV4-2
d_call: -

cdr3_nt: TGCAGTGCTTCCCGGGGGAGCGGGGGGTACAATGAGCAGTTCTTC
cdr3_aa: CSASRGSGGYNEQFF
clone_size: -
j_call: TRBJ2-1
v_call: TRBV20-1
d_call: TRBD2

cdr3_nt: TGCAGTGCTAATCAGGGGGATACTGAAGCTTTCTTT
cdr3_aa: CSANQGDTEAFF
clone_size: few
j_call: TRBJ1-1
v_call: TRBV20-1
d_call: TRBD1

cdr3_nt: TGTGCCATCAGTGAAGATACGTACTATGGCTACACCTTC
cdr3_aa: CAISEDTYYGYTF
clone_size: -
j_call: TRBJ1-2
v_call: TRBV10-3
d_call: -

cdr3_nt: TGTGCCAGCAGCCTACTAGCGGGAGGGCCCCGGAACAATGAGCAGTTCTTC
cdr3_aa: CASSLLAGGPRNNEQFF
clone_size: -
j_call: TRBJ2-1
v_call: TRBV12-3/TRBV12-4
d_call: TRBD2

cdr3_nt: TGTGCCAGCAGTAAAGCGGGGGGGCAGTCCTACAATGAGCAGTTCTTC
cdr3_aa: CASSKAGGQSYNEQFF
clone_size: -
j_call: TRBJ2-1
v_call: TRBV12-3/TRBV12-4
d_call: TRBD2

cdr3_nt: TGTGCCAGCAGCTTAGATCACGGAAAAGGGGAGACCCAGTACTTC
cdr3_aa: CASSLDHGKGETQYF
clone_size: -
j_call: TRBJ2-5
v_call: TRBV11-3
d_call: -

cdr3_nt: TGTGCCAGCAGCCCCGGTAGGACAGGCGCCAGAAGACAGTACTTC
cdr3_aa: CASSPGRTGARRQYF
clone_size: -
j_call: TRBJ2-5
v_call: TRBV12-3/TRBV12-4
d_call: TRBD1

cdr3_nt: TGTGCCAGCCAACAGCACACTGAAGCTTTCTTT
cdr3_aa: CASQQHTEAFF
clone_size: -
j_call: TRBJ1-1
v_call: TRBV19
d_call: -

cdr3_nt: TGTGCCAGCATGAGGTGGGCCTACAATGAGCAGTTCTTC
cdr3_aa: CASMRWAYNEQFF
clone_size: many
j_call: TRBJ2-1
v_call: TRBV7-2
d_call: -

cdr3_nt: TGTGCCAGCAGTTACGAGGGTTTGTCCTACAATGAGCAGTTCTTC
cdr3_aa: CASSYEGLSYNEQFF
clone_size: few
j_call: TRBJ2-1
v_call: TRBV6-2/TRBV6-3
d_call: -

cdr3_nt: TGTGCCATCAGTCGGACAGGAGATGGCTACACCTTC
cdr3_aa: CAISRTGDGYTF
clone_size: -
j_call: TRBJ1-2
v_call: TRBV10-3
d_call: TRBD1

cdr3_nt: TGCAGTGCCACGACTAGCGGGGGCTCGGGGGAGACCCAGTACTTC
cdr3_aa: CSATTSGGSGETQYF
clone_size: -
j_call: TRBJ2-5
v_call: TRBV20-1
d_call: TRBD2

cdr3_nt: TGTGCCAGCAGCCCACCCGGGACAGCCGGCTACGAGCAGTACTTC
cdr3_aa: CASSPPGTAGYEQYF
clone_size: few
j_call: TRBJ2-7
v_call: TRBV7-9
d_call: TRBD1

cdr3_nt: TGTGCCAGCAGTTTATCGACTAGCGGGAGTATCTACGAGCAGTACTTC
cdr3_aa: CASSLSTSGSIYEQYF
clone_size: -
j_call: TRBJ2-7
v_call: TRBV12-3/TRBV12-4
d_call: TRBD2

cdr3_nt: TGTGCCAGCAGCCAAGGGCTAATACACCAAGAGACCCAGTACTTC
cdr3_aa: CASSQGLIHQETQYF
clone_size: -
j_call: TRBJ2-5
v_call: TRBV14
d_call: -

cdr3_nt: TGTGCCAGCAGCCAAATGCCAGGGGGGGGCCATGAGCAGTTCTTC
cdr3_aa: CASSQMPGGGHEQFF
clone_size: few
j_call: TRBJ2-1
v_call: TRBV3-1
d_call: -

cdr3_nt: TGTGCCAGCAGCGAGAGAGCCACTGGCTACACCTTC
cdr3_aa: CASSERATGYTF
clone_size: few
j_call: TRBJ1-2
v_call: TRBV9
d_call: -

cdr3_nt: TGTGCCATGAGAGGGAGTGGTTACCTTGATACGCAGTATTTT
cdr3_aa: CAMRGSGYLDTQYF
clone_size: few
j_call: TRBJ2-3
v_call: TRBV10-3
d_call: -

cdr3_nt: TGTGCCAGCAGGACACCGGGACGCCTCTCCTACAATGAGCAGTTCTTC
cdr3_aa: CASRTPGRLSYNEQFF
clone_size: few
j_call: TRBJ2-1
v_call: TRBV11-2
d_call: -

cdr3_nt: TGTGCCAGCAGCCGGGGGGAGTGGCAGCCCCAGCATTTT
cdr3_aa: CASSRGEWQPQHF
clone_size: -
j_call: TRBJ1-5
v_call: TRBV7-2
d_call: -

cdr3_nt: TGTGCCAGCAGTTTTCATGGGGCATCCTACAATGAGCAGTTCTTC
cdr3_aa: CASSFHGASYNEQFF
clone_size: few
j_call: TRBJ2-1
v_call: TRBV12-3/TRBV12-4
d_call: -

cdr3_nt: TGTGCCAGCACCTCTACCTCCTACGAGCAGTACTTC
cdr3_aa: CASTSTSYEQYF
clone_size: few
j_call: TRBJ2-7
v_call: TRBV6-5
d_call: -

cdr3_nt: TGTGCCAGCCTCGAGTGGGACAATGAGCAGTTCTTC
cdr3_aa: CASLEWDNEQFF
clone_size: -
j_call: TRBJ2-1
v_call: TRBV7-9
d_call: -

cdr3_nt: TGTGCCAGCAGCCCACGGGACACGTCCTACGAGCAGTACTTC
cdr3_aa: CASSPRDTSYEQYF
clone_size: -
j_call: TRBJ2-7
v_call: TRBV11-3
d_call: -